This TCR beta chain is from a study of Ad26.COV2.S vaccination and SARS-CoV-2 variants. The study, taken as a whole, reports: Analytic work on TCR breadth and depth might have understated the full extent of total T cell responses.

Treatment given: approximately 18 received Ad26.COV2.S at low or high dose, single or two shots; 5 received placebo; per-sample allocation not given. At day 63 after the first vaccine or placebo injection, samples were drawn. The data were produced by immunoSEQ multiplex PCR, yet TCRdb's version contains in-frame clones alone and is incomplete. The table has 400,000 to 450,000 clones, 75% to 95% seen once. For this clone: Antigen: not known.

The V segment lost 5 bases and the J segment 3 bases; nucleotides outside the gene matches: 11. This CDR3 has 18 amino acids. Germline V gene data show CDR1 as LNHDA and CDR2 as SQIVND (reference sequence). This rearrangement joins TRBV19 to TRBJ2-1; TRBD2 matches 12 bases. The specimen was peripheral blood, collected in a trial of Ad26.COV2.S vaccine versus placebo. The receptor comes from a person aged 18-65 years who received the Ad26.COV2.S COVID-19 vaccine or a placebo. In nucleotides, the CDR3 is TGTGCCAGTAGTCCCGGGGCAGGACTAGCGGGAATCTACAATGAGCAGTTCTTC. Its protein is CASSPGAGLAGIYNEQFF.